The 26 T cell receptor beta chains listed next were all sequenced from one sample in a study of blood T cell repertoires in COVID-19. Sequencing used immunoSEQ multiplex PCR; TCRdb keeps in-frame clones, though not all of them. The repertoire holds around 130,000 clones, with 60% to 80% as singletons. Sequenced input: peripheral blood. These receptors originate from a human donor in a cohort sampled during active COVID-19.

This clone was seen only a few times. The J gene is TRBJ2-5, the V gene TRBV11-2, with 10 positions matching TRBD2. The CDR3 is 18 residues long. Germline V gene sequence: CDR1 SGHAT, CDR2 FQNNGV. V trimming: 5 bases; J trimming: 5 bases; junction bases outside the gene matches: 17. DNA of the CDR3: TGTGCCAGCAGCCCAAGGGGGGCTAGCGGGAGCTTTAGGGAGACCCAGTACTTC. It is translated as CASSPRGASGSFRETQYF.

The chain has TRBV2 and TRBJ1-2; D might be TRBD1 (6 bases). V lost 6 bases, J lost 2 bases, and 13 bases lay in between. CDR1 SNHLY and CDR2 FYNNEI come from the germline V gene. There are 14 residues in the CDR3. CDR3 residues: CASRETGGNYGYTF. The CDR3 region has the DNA TGTGCCAGCAGAGAGACAGGAGGAAACTATGGCTACACCTTC.

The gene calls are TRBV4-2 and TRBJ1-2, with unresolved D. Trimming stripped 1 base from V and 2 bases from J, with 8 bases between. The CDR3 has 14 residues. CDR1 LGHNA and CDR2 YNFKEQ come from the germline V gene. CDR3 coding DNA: TGTGCCAGCAGCCAAGTTGGGCTCAACTATGGCTACACCTTC. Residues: CASSQVGLNYGYTF.

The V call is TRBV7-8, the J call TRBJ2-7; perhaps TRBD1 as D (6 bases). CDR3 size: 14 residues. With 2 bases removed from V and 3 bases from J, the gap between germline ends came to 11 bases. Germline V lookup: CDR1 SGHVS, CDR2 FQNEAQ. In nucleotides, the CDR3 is TGTGCCAGCAGCTTATCCAGGGGTGGCTACGAGCAGTACTTC. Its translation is CASSLSRGGYEQYF. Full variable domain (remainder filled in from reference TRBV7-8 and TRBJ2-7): GAGVSQSPRYKVAKRGQDVALRCDPISGHVSLFWYQQALGQGPEFLTYFQNEAQLDKSGLPSDRFFAERPEGSVSTLKIQRTQQEDSAVYLCASSLSRGGYEQYFGPGTRLTVT.

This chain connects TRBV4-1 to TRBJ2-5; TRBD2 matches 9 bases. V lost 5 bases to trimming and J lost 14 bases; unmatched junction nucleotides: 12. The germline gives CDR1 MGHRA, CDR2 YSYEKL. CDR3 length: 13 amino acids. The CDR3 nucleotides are TGCGCCAGCAGCAGCACTTCGCGGGGGGGCTTTTACTTC. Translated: CASSSTSRGGFYF.

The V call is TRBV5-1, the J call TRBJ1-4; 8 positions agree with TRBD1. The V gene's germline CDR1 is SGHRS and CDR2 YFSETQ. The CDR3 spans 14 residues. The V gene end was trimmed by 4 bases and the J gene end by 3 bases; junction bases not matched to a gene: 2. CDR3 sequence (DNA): TGCGCCAGCAGCATGGACAGGGCTAATGAAAAACTGTTTTTT. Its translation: CASSMDRANEKLFF.

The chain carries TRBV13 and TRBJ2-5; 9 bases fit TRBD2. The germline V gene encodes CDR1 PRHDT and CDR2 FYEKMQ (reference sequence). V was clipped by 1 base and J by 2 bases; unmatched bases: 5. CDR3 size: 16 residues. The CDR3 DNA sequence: TGTGCCAGCAGCTTAGTTCTAGCGGGGAGACAAGAGACCCAGTACTTC. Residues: CASSLVLAGRQETQYF.

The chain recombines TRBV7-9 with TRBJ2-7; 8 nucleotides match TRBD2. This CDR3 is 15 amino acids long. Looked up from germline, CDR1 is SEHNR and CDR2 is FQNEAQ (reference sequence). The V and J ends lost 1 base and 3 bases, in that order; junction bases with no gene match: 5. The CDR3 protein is CASSLVVAGNYEQYF. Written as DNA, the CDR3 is TGTGCCAGCAGCTTAGTTGTAGCGGGGAACTACGAGCAGTACTTC. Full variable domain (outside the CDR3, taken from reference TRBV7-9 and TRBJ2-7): DTGVSQNPRHKITKRGQNVTFRCDPISEHNRLYWYRQTLGQGPEFLTYFQNEAQLEKSRLLSDRFSAERPKGSFSTLEIQRTEQGDSAMYLCASSLVVAGNYEQYFGPGTRLTVT.

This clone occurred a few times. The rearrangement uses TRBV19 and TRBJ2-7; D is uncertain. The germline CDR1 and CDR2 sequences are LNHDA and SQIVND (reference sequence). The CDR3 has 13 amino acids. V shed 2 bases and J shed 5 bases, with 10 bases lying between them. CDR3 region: CASSITPADEQYF. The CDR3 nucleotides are TGTGCCAGTAGTATAACGCCCGCAGACGAGCAGTACTTC. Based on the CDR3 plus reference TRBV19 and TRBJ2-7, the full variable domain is DGGITQSPKYLFRKEGQNVTLSCEQNLNHDAMYWYRQDPGQGLRLIYYSQIVNDFQKGDIAEGYSVSREKKESFPLTVTSAQKNPTAFYLCASSITPADEQYFGPGTRLTVT.

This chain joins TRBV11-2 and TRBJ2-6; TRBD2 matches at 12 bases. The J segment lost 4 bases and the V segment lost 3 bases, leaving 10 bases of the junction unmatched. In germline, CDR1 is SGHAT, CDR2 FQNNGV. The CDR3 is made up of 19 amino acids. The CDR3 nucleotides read TGTGCCAGCAGCTTCTGGACTAGCGGGATCTTAAAGGGGGCCAACGTCCTGACTTTC. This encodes CASSFWTSGILKGANVLTF.

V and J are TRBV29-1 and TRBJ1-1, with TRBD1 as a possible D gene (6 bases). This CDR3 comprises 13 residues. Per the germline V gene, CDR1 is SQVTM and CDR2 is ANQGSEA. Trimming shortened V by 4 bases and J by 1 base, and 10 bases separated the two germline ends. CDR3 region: CSVGAGENTEAFF. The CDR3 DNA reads TGCAGCGTTGGCGCAGGGGAGAACACTGAAGCTTTCTTT. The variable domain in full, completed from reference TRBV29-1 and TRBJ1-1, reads SAVISQKPSRDICQRGTSLTIQCQVDSQVTMMFWYRQQPGQSLTLIATANQGSEATYESGFVIDKFPISRPNLTFSTLTVSNMSPEDSSIYLCSVGAGENTEAFFGQGTRLTVV.

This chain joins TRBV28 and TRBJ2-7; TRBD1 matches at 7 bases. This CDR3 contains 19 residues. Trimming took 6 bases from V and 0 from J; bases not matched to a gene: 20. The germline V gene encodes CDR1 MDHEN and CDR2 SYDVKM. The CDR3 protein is CASSKRNRGRINRSYEQYF. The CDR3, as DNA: TGTGCCAGCAGCAAGAGAAACAGGGGAAGGATAAACCGCTCCTACGAGCAGTACTTC.

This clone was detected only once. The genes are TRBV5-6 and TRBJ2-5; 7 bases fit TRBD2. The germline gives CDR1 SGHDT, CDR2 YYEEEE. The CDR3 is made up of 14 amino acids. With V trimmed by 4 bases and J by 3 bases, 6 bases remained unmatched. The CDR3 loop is CASSLRGTEETQYF. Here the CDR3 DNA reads TGTGCCAGCAGCCTGCGGGGGACGGAAGAGACCCAGTACTTC.

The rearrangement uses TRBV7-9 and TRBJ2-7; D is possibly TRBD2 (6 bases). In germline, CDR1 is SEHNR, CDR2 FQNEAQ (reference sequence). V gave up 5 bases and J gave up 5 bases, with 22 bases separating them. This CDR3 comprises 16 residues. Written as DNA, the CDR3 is TGTGCCAGCAGCCCCGGAATGGGGAAGGGACTCCACGAGCAGTACTTC. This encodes CASSPGMGKGLHEQYF. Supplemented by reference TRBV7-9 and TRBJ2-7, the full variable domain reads DTGVSQNPRHKITKRGQNVTFRCDPISEHNRLYWYRQTLGQGPEFLTYFQNEAQLEKSRLLSDRFSAERPKGSFSTLEIQRTEQGDSAMYLCASSPGMGKGLHEQYFGPGTRLTVT.

CDR3 in amino acids: CASSEFQGSPVYGYTF. The CDR3 nucleotides are TGTGCCAGCAGTGAATTTCAGGGAAGTCCCGTCTATGGCTACACCTTC. The rearrangement joins TRBV2 to TRBJ1-2; D possibly corresponds to TRBD1 (5 bases). The germline CDR1 and CDR2 sequences are SNHLY and FYNNEI. V lost 2 bases to trimming and J lost 4 bases, with 17 bases between them. The CDR3 is 16 amino acids.

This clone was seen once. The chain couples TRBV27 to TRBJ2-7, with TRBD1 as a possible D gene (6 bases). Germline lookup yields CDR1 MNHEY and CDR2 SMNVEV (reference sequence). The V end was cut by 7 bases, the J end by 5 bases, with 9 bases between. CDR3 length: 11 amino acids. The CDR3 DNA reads TGTGCCAGCATTGAGGGGGACGAGCAGTACTTC. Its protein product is CASIEGDEQYF.

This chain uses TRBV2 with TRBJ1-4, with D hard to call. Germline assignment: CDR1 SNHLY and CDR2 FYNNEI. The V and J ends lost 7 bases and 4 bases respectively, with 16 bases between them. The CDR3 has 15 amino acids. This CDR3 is CASNKMGQFNEKLFF. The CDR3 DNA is TGTGCCAGCAACAAAATGGGCCAATTTAATGAAAAACTGTTTTTT. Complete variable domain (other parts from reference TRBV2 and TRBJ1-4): EPEVTQTPSHQVTQMGQEVILRCVPISNHLYFYWYRQILGQKVEFLVSFYNNEISEKSEIFDDQFSVERPDGSNFTLKIRSTKLEDSAMYFCASNKMGQFNEKLFFGSGTQLSVL.

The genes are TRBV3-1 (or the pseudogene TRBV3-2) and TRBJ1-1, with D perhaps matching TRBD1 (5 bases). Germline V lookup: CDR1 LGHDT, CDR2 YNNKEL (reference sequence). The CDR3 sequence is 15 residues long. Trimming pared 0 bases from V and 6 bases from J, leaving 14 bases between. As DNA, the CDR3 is TGTGCCAGCAGCCAAGATTCGGGGGGTAGCGCTGAAGCTTTCTTT. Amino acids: CASSQDSGGSAEAFF.

The CDR3, as DNA: TGCGCCAGCAGCCAAGATGGAGACTCTGGAAACACCATATATTTT. It encodes CASSQDGDSGNTIYF. The chain couples TRBV4-1 to TRBJ1-3; D gene ambiguous. V lost 0 bases and J lost 0, with 6 bases in between. CDR3 length: 15 residues. Germline CDR1 and CDR2: MGHRA and YSYEKL.

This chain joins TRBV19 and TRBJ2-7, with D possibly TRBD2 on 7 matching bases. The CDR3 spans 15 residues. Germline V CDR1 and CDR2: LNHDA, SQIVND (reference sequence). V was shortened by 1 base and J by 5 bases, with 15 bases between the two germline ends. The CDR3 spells CASSIVGGGGDEQYF. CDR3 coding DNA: TGTGCCAGTAGTATAGTTGGCGGGGGCGGCGACGAGCAGTACTTC. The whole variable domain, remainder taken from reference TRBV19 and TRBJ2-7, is DGGITQSPKYLFRKEGQNVTLSCEQNLNHDAMYWYRQDPGQGLRLIYYSQIVNDFQKGDIAEGYSVSREKKESFPLTVTSAQKNPTAFYLCASSIVGGGGDEQYFGPGTRLTVT.

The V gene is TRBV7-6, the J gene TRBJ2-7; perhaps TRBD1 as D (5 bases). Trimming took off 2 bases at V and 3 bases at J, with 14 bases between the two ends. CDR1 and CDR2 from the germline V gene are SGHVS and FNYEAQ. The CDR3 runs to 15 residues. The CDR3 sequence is CASSLLDSSGYEQYF. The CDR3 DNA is TGTGCCAGCAGCTTACTTGACAGTTCGGGCTACGAGCAGTACTTC.

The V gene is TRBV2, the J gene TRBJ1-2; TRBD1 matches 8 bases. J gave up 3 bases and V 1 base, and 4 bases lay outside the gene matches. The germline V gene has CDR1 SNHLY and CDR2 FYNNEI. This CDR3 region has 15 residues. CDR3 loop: CASSEVRGQDYGYTF. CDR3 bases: TGTGCCAGCAGTGAAGTCAGGGGACAGGACTATGGCTACACCTTC. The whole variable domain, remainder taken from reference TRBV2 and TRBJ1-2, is EPEVTQTPSHQVTQMGQEVILRCVPISNHLYFYWYRQILGQKVEFLVSFYNNEISEKSEIFDDQFSVERPDGSNFTLKIRSTKLEDSAMYFCASSEVRGQDYGYTFGSGTRLTVV.

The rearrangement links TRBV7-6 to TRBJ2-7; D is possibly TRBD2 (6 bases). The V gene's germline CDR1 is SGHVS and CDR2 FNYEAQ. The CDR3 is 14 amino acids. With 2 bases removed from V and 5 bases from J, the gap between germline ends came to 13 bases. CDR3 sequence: CASSLTGLSDEQYF. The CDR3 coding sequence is TGTGCCAGCAGCTTAACGGGACTGAGCGACGAGCAGTACTTC.

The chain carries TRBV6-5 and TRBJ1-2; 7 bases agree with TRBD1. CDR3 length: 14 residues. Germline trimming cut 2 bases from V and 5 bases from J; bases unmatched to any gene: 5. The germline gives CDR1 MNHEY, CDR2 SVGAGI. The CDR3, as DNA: TGTGCCAGCAGTTACAGGCAGGGGGATTATGGCTACACCTTC. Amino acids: CASSYRQGDYGYTF.

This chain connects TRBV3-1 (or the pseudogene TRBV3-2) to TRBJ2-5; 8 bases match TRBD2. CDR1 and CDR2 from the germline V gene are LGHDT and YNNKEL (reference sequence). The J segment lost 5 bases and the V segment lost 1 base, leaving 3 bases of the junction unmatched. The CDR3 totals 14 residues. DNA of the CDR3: TGTGCCAGCAGCCAAGGGGGACTAGAGGAGACCCAGTACTTC. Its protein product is CASSQGGLEETQYF.

This chain's CDR3 is CASSLVQGPREKLFF. The CDR3 nucleotides read TGTGCCAGCAGCTTAGTACAGGGGCCTCGGGAAAAACTGTTTTTT. J is TRBJ1-4 and V is TRBV7-6; 7 bases match TRBD1. Germline CDR1 reads SGHVS; CDR2 reads FNYEAQ. The junction had 7 bases not matched to a gene; V was cut back by 1 base and J by 8 bases. The CDR3 sequence is 15 residues long.